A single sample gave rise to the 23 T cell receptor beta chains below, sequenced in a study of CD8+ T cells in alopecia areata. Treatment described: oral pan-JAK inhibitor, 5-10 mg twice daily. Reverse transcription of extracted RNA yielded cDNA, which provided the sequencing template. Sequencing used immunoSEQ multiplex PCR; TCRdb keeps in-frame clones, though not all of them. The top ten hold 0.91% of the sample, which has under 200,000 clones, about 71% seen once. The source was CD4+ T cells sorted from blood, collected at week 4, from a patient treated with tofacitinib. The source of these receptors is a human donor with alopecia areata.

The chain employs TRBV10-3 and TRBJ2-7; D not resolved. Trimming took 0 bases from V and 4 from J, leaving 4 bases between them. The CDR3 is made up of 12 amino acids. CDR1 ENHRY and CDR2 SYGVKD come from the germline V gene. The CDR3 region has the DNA TGTGCCATCAGTGAGTCGGGGTACGAGCAGTACTTC. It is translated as CAISESGYEQYF.

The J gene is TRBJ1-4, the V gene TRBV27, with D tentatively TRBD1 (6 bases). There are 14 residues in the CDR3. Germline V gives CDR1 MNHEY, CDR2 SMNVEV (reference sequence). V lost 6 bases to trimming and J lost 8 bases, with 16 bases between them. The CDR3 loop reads CASSLGQFREKLFF. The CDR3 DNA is TGTGCCAGCAGCCTGGGACAATTTCGAGAAAAACTGTTTTTT.

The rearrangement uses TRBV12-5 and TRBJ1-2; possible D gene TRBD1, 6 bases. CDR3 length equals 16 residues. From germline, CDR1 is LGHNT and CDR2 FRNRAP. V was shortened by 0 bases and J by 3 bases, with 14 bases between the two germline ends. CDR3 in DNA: TGTGCTAGTGGTTTGGTACTCGGGACAAATCACTATGGCTACACCTTC. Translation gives CASGLVLGTNHYGYTF. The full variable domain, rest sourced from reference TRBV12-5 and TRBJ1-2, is DARVTQTPRHKVTEMGQEVTMRCQPILGHNTVFWYRQTMMQGLELLAYFRNRAPLDDSGMPKDRFSAEMPDATLATLKIQPSEPRDSAVYFCASGLVLGTNHYGYTFGSGTRLTVV.

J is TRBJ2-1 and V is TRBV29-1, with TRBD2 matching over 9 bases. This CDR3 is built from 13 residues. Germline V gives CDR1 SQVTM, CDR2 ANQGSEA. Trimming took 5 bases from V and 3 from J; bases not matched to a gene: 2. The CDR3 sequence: CSVQRGDYNEQFF. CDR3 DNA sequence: TGCAGCGTTCAGCGGGGGGACTACAATGAGCAGTTCTTC.

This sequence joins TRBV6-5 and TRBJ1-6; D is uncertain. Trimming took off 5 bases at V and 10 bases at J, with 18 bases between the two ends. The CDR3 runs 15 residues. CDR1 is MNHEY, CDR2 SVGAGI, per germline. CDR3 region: CASSQGRAYLSPLHF. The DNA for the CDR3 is TGTGCCAGCAGTCAAGGCCGAGCTTACCTGTCACCCCTCCACTTT.

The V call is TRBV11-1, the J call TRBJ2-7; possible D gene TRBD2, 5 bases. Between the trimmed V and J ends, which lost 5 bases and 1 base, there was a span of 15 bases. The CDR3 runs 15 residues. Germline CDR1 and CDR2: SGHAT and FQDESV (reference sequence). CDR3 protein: CASSPGILGSYEQYF. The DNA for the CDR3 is TGTGCCAGCAGCCCGGGGATTTTAGGGTCCTACGAGCAGTACTTC.

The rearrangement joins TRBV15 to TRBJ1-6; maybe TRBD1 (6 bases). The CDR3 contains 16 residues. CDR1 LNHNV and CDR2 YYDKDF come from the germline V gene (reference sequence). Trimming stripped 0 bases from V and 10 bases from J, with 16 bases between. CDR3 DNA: TGTGCCACCAGCAGAGATCGTGGCGGGGGCGGATCACCCCTCCACTTT. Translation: CATSRDRGGGGSPLHF.

CDR3 sequence (DNA): TGTGCCAGCAGCCCGGACCGTCAGGGGGAGTTCTTC. It is translated as CASSPDRQGEFF. The rearrangement joins TRBV7-8 to TRBJ2-1, with 7 nucleotides matching TRBD1. The CDR3 extends over 12 amino acids. Germline assignment: CDR1 SGHVS and CDR2 FQNEAQ. The V gene end was trimmed by 5 bases and the J gene end by 14 bases; junction bases not matched to a gene: 9.

CDR3 in DNA: TGTGCCTCTGACAGGTTATACACAGATACGCAGTATTTT. This translates into CASDRLYTDTQYF. The chain combines TRBV30 with TRBJ2-3; a weak D match, TRBD1 (6 bases). This CDR3 is 13 amino acids long. Trimming pared 7 bases from V and 2 bases from J, leaving 13 bases between. Germline V gives CDR1 GTSNPN, CDR2 SVGIG (reference sequence).

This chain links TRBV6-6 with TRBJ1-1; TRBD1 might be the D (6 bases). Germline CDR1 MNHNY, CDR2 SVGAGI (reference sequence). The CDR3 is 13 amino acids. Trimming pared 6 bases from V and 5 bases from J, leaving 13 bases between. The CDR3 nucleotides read TGTGCCAGCAGGGTACAGGGCGGGACTGAAGCTTTCTTT. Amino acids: CASRVQGGTEAFF.

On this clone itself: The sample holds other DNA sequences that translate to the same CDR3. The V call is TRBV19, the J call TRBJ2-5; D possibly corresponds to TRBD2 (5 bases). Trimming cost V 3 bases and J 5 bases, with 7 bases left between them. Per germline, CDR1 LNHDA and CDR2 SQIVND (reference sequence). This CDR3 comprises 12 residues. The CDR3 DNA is TGTGCCAGTAGTATTTCGGGGGAGACCCAGTACTTC. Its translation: CASSISGETQYF.

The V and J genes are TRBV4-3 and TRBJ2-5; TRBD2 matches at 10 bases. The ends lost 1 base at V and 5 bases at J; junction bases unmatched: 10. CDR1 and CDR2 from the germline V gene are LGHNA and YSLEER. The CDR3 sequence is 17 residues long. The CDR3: CASSQVKSGGAWETQYF. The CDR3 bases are TGCGCCAGCAGCCAAGTAAAAAGCGGGGGGGCCTGGGAGACCCAGTACTTC.

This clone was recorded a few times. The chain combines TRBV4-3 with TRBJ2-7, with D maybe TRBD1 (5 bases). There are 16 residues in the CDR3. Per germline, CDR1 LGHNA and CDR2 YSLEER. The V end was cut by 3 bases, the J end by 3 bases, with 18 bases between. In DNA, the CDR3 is TGCGCCAGCAGCCAGGGAAAGGGGCCGTTTGACTACGAGCAGTACTTC. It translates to CASSQGKGPFDYEQYF.

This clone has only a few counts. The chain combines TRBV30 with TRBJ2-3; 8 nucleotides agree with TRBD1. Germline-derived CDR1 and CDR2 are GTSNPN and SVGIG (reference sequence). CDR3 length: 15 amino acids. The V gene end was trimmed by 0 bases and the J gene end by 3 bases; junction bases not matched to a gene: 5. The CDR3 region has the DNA TGTGCCTGGAGTGTATCAGGGGGCATGACAGATACGCAGTATTTT. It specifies CAWSVSGGMTDTQYF.

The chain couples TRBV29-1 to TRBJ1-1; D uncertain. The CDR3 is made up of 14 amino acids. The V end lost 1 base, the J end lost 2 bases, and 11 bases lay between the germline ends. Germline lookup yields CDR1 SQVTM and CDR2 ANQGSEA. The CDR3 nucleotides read TGCAGCGTTGAAGGTCCGGGGATCAACACTGAAGCTTTCTTT. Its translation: CSVEGPGINTEAFF.

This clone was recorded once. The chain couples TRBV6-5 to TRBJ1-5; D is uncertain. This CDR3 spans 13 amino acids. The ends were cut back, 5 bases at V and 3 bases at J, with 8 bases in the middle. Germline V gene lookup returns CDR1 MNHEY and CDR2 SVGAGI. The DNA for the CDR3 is TGTGCCAGCAGTGTACAGTTCAATCAGCCCCAGCATTTT. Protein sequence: CASSVQFNQPQHF.

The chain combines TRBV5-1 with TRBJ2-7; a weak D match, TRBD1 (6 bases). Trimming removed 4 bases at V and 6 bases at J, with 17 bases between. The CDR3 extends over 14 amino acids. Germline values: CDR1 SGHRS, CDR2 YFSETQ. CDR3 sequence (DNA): TGCGCCAGCAGCCCATCAACAGGGTTTCTCGAGCAGTACTTC. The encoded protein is CASSPSTGFLEQYF.

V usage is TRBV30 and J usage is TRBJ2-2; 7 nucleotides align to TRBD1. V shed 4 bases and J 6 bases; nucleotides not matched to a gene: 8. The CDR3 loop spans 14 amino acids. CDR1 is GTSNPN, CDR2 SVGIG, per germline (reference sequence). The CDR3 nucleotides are TGTGCCTGGAAGACAGGGTTGGTCTCCGGGGAGCTGTTTTTT. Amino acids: CAWKTGLVSGELFF.

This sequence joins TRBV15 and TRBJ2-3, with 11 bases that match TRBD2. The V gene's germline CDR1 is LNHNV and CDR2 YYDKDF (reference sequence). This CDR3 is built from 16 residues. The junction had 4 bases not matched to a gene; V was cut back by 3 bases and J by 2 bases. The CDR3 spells CATSSRTSGHTDTQYF. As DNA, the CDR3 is TGTGCCACCAGCAGCCGGACTAGCGGGCACACAGATACGCAGTATTTT.

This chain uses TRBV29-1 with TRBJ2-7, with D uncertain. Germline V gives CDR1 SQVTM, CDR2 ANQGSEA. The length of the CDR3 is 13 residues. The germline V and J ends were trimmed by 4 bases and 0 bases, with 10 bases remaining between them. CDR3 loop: CSVVTASSYEQYF. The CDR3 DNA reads TGCAGCGTTGTGACCGCCAGCTCCTACGAGCAGTACTTC.

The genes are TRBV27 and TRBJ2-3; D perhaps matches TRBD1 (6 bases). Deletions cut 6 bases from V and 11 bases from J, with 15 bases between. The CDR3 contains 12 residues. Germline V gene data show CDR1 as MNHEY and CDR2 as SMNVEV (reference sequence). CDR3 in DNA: TGTGCCAGCAGGCCATCTAGGGGGAAGCAGTATTTT. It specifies CASRPSRGKQYF.

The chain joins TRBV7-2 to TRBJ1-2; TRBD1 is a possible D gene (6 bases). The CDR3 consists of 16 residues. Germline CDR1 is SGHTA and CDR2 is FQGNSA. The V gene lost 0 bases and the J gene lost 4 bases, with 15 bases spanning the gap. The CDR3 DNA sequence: TGTGCCAGCAGCTTAGCGGGGAACAGGGCCTTCTATGGCTACACCTTC. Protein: CASSLAGNRAFYGYTF.

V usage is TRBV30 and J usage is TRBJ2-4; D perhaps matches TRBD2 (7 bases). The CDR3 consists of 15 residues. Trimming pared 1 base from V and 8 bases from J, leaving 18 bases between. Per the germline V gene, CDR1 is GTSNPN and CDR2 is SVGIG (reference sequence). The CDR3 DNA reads TGTGCCTGGAGTGGCCTACGCGGGGGCGAGGACATTCAGTACTTC. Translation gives CAWSGLRGGEDIQYF.